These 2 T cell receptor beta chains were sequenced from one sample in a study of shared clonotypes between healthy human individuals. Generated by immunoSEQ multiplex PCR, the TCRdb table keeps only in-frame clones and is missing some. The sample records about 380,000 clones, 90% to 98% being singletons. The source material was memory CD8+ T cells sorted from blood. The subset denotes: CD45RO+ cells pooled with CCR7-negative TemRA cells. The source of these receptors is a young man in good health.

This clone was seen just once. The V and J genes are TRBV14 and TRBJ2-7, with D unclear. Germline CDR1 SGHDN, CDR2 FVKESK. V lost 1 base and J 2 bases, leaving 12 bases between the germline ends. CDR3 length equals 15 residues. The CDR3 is CASSQGFPGAYEQYF. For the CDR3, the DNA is TGTGCCAGCAGCCAAGGCTTTCCTGGTGCCTACGAGCAGTACTTC. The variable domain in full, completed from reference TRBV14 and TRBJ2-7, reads EAGVTQFPSHSVIEKGQTVTLRCDPISGHDNLYWYRRVMGKEIKFLLHFVKESKQDESGMPNNRFLAERTGGTYSTLKVQPAELEDSGVYFCASSQGFPGAYEQYFGPGTRLTVT.

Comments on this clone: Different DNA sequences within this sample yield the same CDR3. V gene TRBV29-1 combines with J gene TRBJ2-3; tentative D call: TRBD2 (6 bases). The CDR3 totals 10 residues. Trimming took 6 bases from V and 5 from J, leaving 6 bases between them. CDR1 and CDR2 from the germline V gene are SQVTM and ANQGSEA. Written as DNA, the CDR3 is TGCAGCGTGGGGGGAGATACGCAGTATTTT. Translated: CSVGGDTQYF.